The present T cell receptor beta chain was sequenced within a study of blood T cell repertoires in COVID-19. CDR1 and CDR2 from the germline V gene are MNHEY and SVGAGI. The CDR3 totals 15 residues. With 7 bases clipped from V and 1 base from J, the junction kept 10 bases outside the gene matches. Per the original methods: For nucleated cells, counts were estimated from reference gene primer amplification. Clones were read by immunoSEQ multiplex PCR, and TCRdb kept only the in-frame ones, dropping some. The V and J calls and the clone size are those of that table, but D and trimming were determined from the DNA. The data hold over 85,000 clones, with 80% to 90% observed a single time.

This receptor was taken from a human donor with COVID-19, enrolled during active disease. The donor label of this sample is uncertain. The V gene is TRBV6-5, the J gene TRBJ2-7, with TRBD1 matching 7 bases. Sequenced input: peripheral blood. CDR3 in DNA: TGTGCCAGCACCAGAAACAGGGGTAGTTCCTACGAGCAGTACTTC. It encodes CASTRNRGSSYEQYF.